This entry concerns a single T cell receptor beta chain. The record originates from a study of blood T cell repertoires in COVID-19. Study context: The United States, Italy and Spain were the sources of the acute and convalescent COVID-19 samples. PBMCs, B-cell-depleted T cells, or T cells provided the cDNA or gDNA that made up the material.

In the source study's methods: Amplified reference gene primers provided the basis for estimating nucleated cell counts. Clones were sequenced by immunoSEQ multiplex PCR, and TCRdb holds only the in-frame ones, with some missing. That table supplies the V and J calls and clone size; D and trimming were determined from the DNA. The sample lists approximately 200,000 clones, just under 85% seen once, with about 6.9% in the top ten. This CDR3 region has 13 residues. In germline, CDR1 is SGHRS, CDR2 YFSETQ. The trim removed 2 bases at V and 7 bases at J, leaving 2 bases unmatched. Input material: peripheral blood. This TCR came from a human donor with acute or convalescent COVID-19. The donor label of this sample is uncertain. This chain links TRBV5-1 with TRBJ2-4; 8 bases are shared with TRBD1. This CDR3 reads CASSFDRGNIQYF. CDR3 DNA sequence: TGCGCCAGCAGCTTCGACAGGGGCAACATTCAGTACTTC.